These T cell receptor beta chains were read from a single sample in a study of T-cell reconstitution after alpha-beta-depleted transplantation in children. Each CDR3 protein is one row after TCRdb ran MiXCR on the PCR reads. There are some 830,000 distinct CDR3 sequences in the sample; 16% occur only once, and 5% lies in the top ten. The source material was PBMCs, mostly from graft donor cells, sampled 360 days after TCRalphabeta/CD19-depleted stem cell transplant. The origin of the receptors is a male patient under 18 who had a stem cell transplant for acute lymphoblastic leukemia, so the T cells may come from the graft donor. The CDR3 runs from the conserved cysteine through the conserved F or W. D genes are given only for firm matches. Clone sizes are given selectively: once, few, many, or a class where the clone is expanded.

cdr3_nt cdr3_aa v_call d_call j_call clone_size
TGTGCCAGCAGAGGACGGACTAGCGGTACCTACGAGCAGTACTTC CASRGRTSGTYEQYF TRBV3-1 TRBD2 TRBJ2-7 few
TGTGCCAGCTGTTTCGGTGGTAGCGGCCTCTCTGGGGCCAACGTCCTGACTTTC CASCFGGSGLSGANVLTF TRBV12-3/TRBV12-4 . TRBJ2-6 .
TGTGCCAGCAGCCAGTCGTCAAACTATGGCTACACCTTC CASSQSSNYGYTF TRBV14 . TRBJ1-2 .
TGTGCCAGCAGCTGGACTACCTCGGGCAAAAACATTCAGTACTTC CASSWTTSGKNIQYF TRBV2 . TRBJ2-4 .
TGTGCCAGCAGCCCAGGGGCTCAAGGGGCTTTCTTT CASSPGAQGAFF TRBV7-9 . TRBJ1-1 few
TGTGCCAGCGGTACCGACTCTGGGGCCAACGTCCTGACTTTC CASGTDSGANVLTF TRBV3-1 . TRBJ2-6 .
TGTGCCAGCAGTTTCGGACAGAGATACAATGAGCAGTTCTTC CASSFGQRYNEQFF TRBV12-3/TRBV12-4 . TRBJ2-1 many
TGCAGCGCTCGGGGACAGAACAACGAGCAGTACTTC CSARGQNNEQYF TRBV29-1 TRBD1 TRBJ2-7 .
TGTGCCAGCAGCTTAGGACCCCTTTACAATGAGCAGTTCTTC CASSLGPLYNEQFF TRBV7-7 . TRBJ2-1 few
TGTGCCAGCAGCCAATCCCCGGGACAGTACGAGCAGTACTTC CASSQSPGQYEQYF TRBV14 TRBD1 TRBJ2-7 .
TGTGCCAGCAGCGTGCACCCCGGGACTTCATACGAGCAGTACTTC CASSVHPGTSYEQYF TRBV9 . TRBJ2-7 few
TGTGCCAGCATTGGTAGAAGACAGGGGGCCCGCACCGGGGAGCTGTTTTTT CASIGRRQGARTGELFF TRBV12-3/TRBV12-4 TRBD1 TRBJ2-2 few
TGTGCCAGCAGCCCACAGGGGACCGCCGGGGAGCTGTTTTTT CASSPQGTAGELFF TRBV7-9 TRBD1 TRBJ2-2 few
TGTGCCAGCAGCTTACAGGGTCCGGGGGTATATGGCTACACCTTC CASSLQGPGVYGYTF TRBV7-8 . TRBJ1-2 few
TGTGCCAGCAGTTTATCGGCCCCAATCTCCTACGAGCAGTACTTC CASSLSAPISYEQYF TRBV27 . TRBJ2-7 many
TGTGCCATCAGTGAGCCCGCAGGGGGCACTGAAGCTTTCTTT CAISEPAGGTEAFF TRBV10-3 TRBD1 TRBJ1-1 .
TGCGCCAGCAGCTTGACAGGGGGGCATGAGCAGTTCTTC CASSLTGGHEQFF TRBV5-1 TRBD1 TRBJ2-1 .
TGTGCCAGCAGTTTAGGGGTTTTCTCCTATGGCTACACCTTC CASSLGVFSYGYTF TRBV12-3/TRBV12-4 . TRBJ1-2 few
TGTGCCATTCACTCAGGGTTCTCGAACTATGGCTACACCTTC CAIHSGFSNYGYTF TRBV10-3 . TRBJ1-2 few
TGTGCCAGCAGCGCGGGGAGGCCAGATACGCAGTATTTT CASSAGRPDTQYF TRBV7-2 . TRBJ2-3 few
TGTGCCAGCAGCCAGACAGGGGCAGGCTACACCTTC CASSQTGAGYTF TRBV7-3 TRBD1 TRBJ1-2 .
TGTGCCAGCAGCCAGCGCTCCTGGGACAGGGGGCGATCCCACGAGCAGTACTTC CASSQRSWDRGRSHEQYF TRBV7-2 TRBD1 TRBJ2-7 few
TGCGCCAGCAGCTTAGCAGGGGGTGTCAACACAGATACGCAGTATTTT CASSLAGGVNTDTQYF TRBV5-1 TRBD1 TRBJ2-3 .
TGTGCCAGCAGCTTAGGTAGCGGGAGGGAAGATACGCAGTATTTT CASSLGSGREDTQYF TRBV11-2 TRBD2 TRBJ2-3 .
TGTGCCATCAGTCGAGCCTTCAGCGCGTACAATGAGCAGTTCTTC CAISRAFSAYNEQFF TRBV10-3 . TRBJ2-1 .
TGTGCCAGCAGCCCCACCCGGACTTCGATCTCCTACGAGCAGTACTTC CASSPTRTSISYEQYF TRBV6-1 . TRBJ2-7 many
TGTGCCAGCAGTTTAGCGTCCCTAGGAGCTAGCGGGGAGGACGGCTCCTACAATGAGCAGTTCTTC CASSLASLGASGEDGSYNEQFF TRBV12-3/TRBV12-4 TRBD2 TRBJ2-1 few
TGTGCCAGCAGCTTAGGGGGAGGAAACTATGGCTACACCTTC CASSLGGGNYGYTF TRBV7-9 . TRBJ1-2 many
TGTGCCACCAGCAACCGGAGGGAGAACACCGGGGAGCTGTTTTTT CATSNRRENTGELFF TRBV15 . TRBJ2-2 few
TGTGCCAGCAGCTTAGCGGGGAGTCAGCCCCAGCATTTT CASSLAGSQPQHF TRBV7-9 . TRBJ1-5 many
TGTGCCAGCAGTTTTAGCGGGAGAACCGGGGAGCTGTTTTTT CASSFSGRTGELFF TRBV12-3/TRBV12-4 TRBD2 TRBJ2-2 many
TGCGCCAGCAGCTTGGGTTTAGCGGGAGGGAACTACAATGAGCAGTTCTTC CASSLGLAGGNYNEQFF TRBV5-1 TRBD2 TRBJ2-1 .
TGCGCCAGCAGCCAACCCGGACAGGGAAAAGGCTACGAGCAGTACTTC CASSQPGQGKGYEQYF TRBV4-1 TRBD1 TRBJ2-7 .
TGTGCCATCAGTGAGATAACTGAGGACTACGAGCAGTACTTC CAISEITEDYEQYF TRBV10-3 . TRBJ2-7 once
TGCGCCAGCAGCTTGAGGGGGGGAGGGCTCCGTTGGAAAAGCTCCTACGAGCAGTACTTC CASSLRGGGLRWKSSYEQYF TRBV5-1 . TRBJ2-7 few
TGTGCCAGCAGCTCATCATGGATGATCCAAGAGACCCAGTACTTC CASSSSWMIQETQYF TRBV7-8 . TRBJ2-5 many
TGTGCCAGCAGCTTAGTGCCGAGCGGGACGGGAGGGCAGTACTTC CASSLVPSGTGGQYF TRBV7-8 TRBD2 TRBJ2-7 few
TGCAGGGGGGGCGGGACAGAGAACACTGAAGCTTTCTTT CRGGGTENTEAFF TRBV20-1 TRBD1 TRBJ1-1 .
TGTGCCAGCAGCCCTACAGGGGTAGGCTACGAGCAGTACTTC CASSPTGVGYEQYF TRBV7-3 TRBD1 TRBJ2-7 .
TGTGCCAGCTCACCCGGCTACACGATTGCTAGCACAGATACGCAGTATTTT CASSPGYTIASTDTQYF TRBV18 . TRBJ2-3 .
TGCGCCAGCAGCCAAGATGGGCAGCTTGATGAGCAGTTCTTC CASSQDGQLDEQFF TRBV4-1 . TRBJ2-1 .
TGCAGTGCTAGAATCCAAGGCAGACCTAATGAAAAACTGTTTTTT CSARIQGRPNEKLFF TRBV20-1 . TRBJ1-4 .
TGTGCCAGCAGCCCAGACAGGCATGCTACCTACGAGCAGTACTTC CASSPDRHATYEQYF TRBV11-2 . TRBJ2-7 few
TGTGCCAGCCCGGGGAAGGTCCGCGGGGGTCAAGAGACCCAGTACTTC CASPGKVRGGQETQYF TRBV21-1 . TRBJ2-5 few
TGCAGTGCCCCGGGGGGGAGGAACACTGAAGCTTTCTTT CSAPGGRNTEAFF TRBV20-1 . TRBJ1-1 .
TGTGCCAGCTCACCACGCGCGGAACTTCTCACAGATACGCAGTATTTT CASSPRAELLTDTQYF TRBV18 . TRBJ2-3 .
TGTGCCAGCCTACAGGGAGGTTGGAGCACTGAAGCTTTCTTT CASLQGGWSTEAFF TRBV2 . TRBJ1-1 many
TGTGCCAGTCGACTAGCGGGAGTGTACACCGGGGAGCTGTTTTTT CASRLAGVYTGELFF TRBV3-1 TRBD2 TRBJ2-2 few
TGTGCCAGCAGTTCTCGGCTAGCGGGGGGGCTGGAGCAGTACTTC CASSSRLAGGLEQYF TRBV27 TRBD2 TRBJ2-7 .
TGTGCCAGCAGACTCCTGACTAGCGATACTGAGCAGTTCTTC CASRLLTSDTEQFF TRBV7-2 TRBD2 TRBJ2-1 few
TGTGCCAGCAGCCTCCGACTGTCTTCGCCGAATCAGCCCCAGCATTTT CASSLRLSSPNQPQHF TRBV7-2 . TRBJ1-5 few
TGTGCCAGCAGCCCCAAAGGGGGACTAGCGGACACAGATACGCAGTATTTT CASSPKGGLADTDTQYF TRBV7-3 TRBD2 TRBJ2-3 many
TGCGCCAGCAGCTTGGGAAGTGGGACAGCGAACACTGAAGCTTTCTTT CASSLGSGTANTEAFF TRBV5-1 TRBD1 TRBJ1-1 .